What follows is one T cell receptor (beta chain) and its context. The data derive from a study of cytomegalovirus exposure and HLA in healthy donors. CDR3 size: 14 residues. Between the trimmed V and J ends, which lost 5 bases and 4 bases, there was a span of 14 bases. Germline assignment: CDR1 MNHNS and CDR2 SASEGT. This PCR relied on a set of 60 Vbeta primers and 13 Jbeta primers. Here immunoSEQ multiplex PCR was the method, and the copy in TCRdb shows in-frame clones only, minus some. In the table there are a few hundred thousand clones, roughly 75% of which are singletons. This TCR was sampled from a young woman in good health and CMV-seronegative. Source material: PBMCs. The chain joins TRBV6-1 to TRBJ1-2; a weak D match, TRBD1 (6 bases). The CDR3 region is CASSTRGQLYGYTF. The DNA of the CDR3 is TGTGCCAGCAGTACCCGAGGACAGCTCTATGGCTACACCTTC.